This T cell receptor beta chain was captured in a study of glioma-infiltrating T cells after dendritic cell vaccination (TCRdb year 2016). About the study as a whole: The cohort comprised around 15 glioblastoma patients from Phase I and II dendritic cell vaccination trials, 9 newly diagnosed and 6 with recurrent disease. Autologous tumor lysate-pulsed dendritic cell vaccination was administered to the patients between about 2003 and 2013. To make the vaccine, monocyte-derived dendritic cells were cultured for roughly seven days with IL-4 and GM-CSF and then pulsed overnight with autologous tumor lysate. Each patient got three intradermal injections of the dendritic cell vaccine, spaced at biweekly intervals, in the arm below the axilla. Deep sequencing of TCR beta CDR3 regions was used to quantify tumor-infiltrating lymphocyte content and compare tumor and blood repertoires in dendritic cell-vaccinated glioblastoma patients. Survival after dendritic cell vaccination was correlated with TCR sequencing metrics, such as TIL content and the overlap between tumor and blood repertoires.

To be selected, patients needed enough residual fresh-frozen tumor tissue and more than two years of available survival data. An isocitrate dehydrogenase mutation was not carried by any of the glioblastoma patients, although molecular status was otherwise variable. PBMC were collected before vaccination, two weeks after the third vaccination, and at tumor progression if tumor progression occurred. Genomic DNA was extracted with the Qiagen DNeasy Blood extraction Kit. Concerning this clone: The antigen this receptor binds is unknown. No base quality values were provided; no much bigger clone lies one nucleotide off. The same CDR3 is also encoded by other DNA sequences in this sample.

Results and caveats for the whole study, not just this receptor: The cohort was small and heterogeneous, few patients had complete blood and tumor sets, and even fewer had initial-recurrent tumor pairs. After dendritic cell vaccination, a higher estimated pretreatment TIL content predicted longer time to progression and longer overall survival. The TCR overlap response model with three groups was called speculative and said to need prospective validation. TCR clonality showed no direct relationship with survival, which suggests that a diverse polyclonal response may be important.

V is cut by 1 base and J by 4 bases, and the space between the germline ends is 12 bases. CDR1 SGHRS and CDR2 YFSETQ are derived from the germline V gene. Including the terminal cysteine and valine, the CDR3 comprises 14 residues. Only the CDR3 DNA is retained, 42 bases long and in frame from the first base. TCRB CDR3 regions were amplified from about 2 ug genomic DNA, or all available DNA if less, using the immunoSEQ assay. The multiplex PCR employed 60 forward primers targeting TCR V beta segments and 13 reverse primers targeting J beta segments. To estimate reads per starting template, synthetic control templates were spiked into each sample at limiting dilution. Reads of 87 bp were generated by sequencing on the Illumina HiSeq System. As for the authors' bioinformatics: To remove PCR and sequencing errors, closely related sequences were merged with a nearest neighbor algorithm. TCR overlap was defined as the percentage of unique tumor TCR beta sequences that were also found in the peripheral blood of the same patient. TCRdb took this table from immuneACCESS and kept in-frame rearrangements with V and J called. Such tables lack part of the clones; where checked against another copy, unresolved V genes explain under half of the gap, and the rest is unexplained. From that table come the V and J calls and clone size; the DNA was used to work out D and trimming. Across this sample there are roughly 70,000 clones, with around 80% seen only once. Of the sample, roughly 2% falls within the top ten clones.

The chain was built from TRBV5-1 and TRBJ2-7; TRBD2 could be the D gene, as 6 bases match. The material sequenced was blood, taken before dendritic cell vaccination. The clonotype was recovered from a human donor with glioblastoma. In nucleotide form, the sequence is TGCGCCAGCAGCTTGCAAGCGGGCCCATACGAGCAGTACGTC. Its protein product is CASSLQAGPYEQYV.